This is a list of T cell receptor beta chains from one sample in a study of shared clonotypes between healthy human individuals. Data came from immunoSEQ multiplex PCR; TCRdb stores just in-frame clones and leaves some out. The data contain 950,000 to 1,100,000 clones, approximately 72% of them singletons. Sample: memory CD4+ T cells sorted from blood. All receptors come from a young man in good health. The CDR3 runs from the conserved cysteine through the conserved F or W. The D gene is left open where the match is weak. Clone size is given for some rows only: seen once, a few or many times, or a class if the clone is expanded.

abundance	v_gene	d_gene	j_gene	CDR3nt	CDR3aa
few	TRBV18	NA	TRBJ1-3	TGTGCCAGCTCACCCCGGGACTCTGGAAACACCATATATTTT	CASSPRDSGNTIYF
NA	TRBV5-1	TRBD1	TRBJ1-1	TGCGCCAGCAGCTTGGCCATCGACAGGGGATTGGGTATGGGGACTGGGTACACTGAAGCTTTCTTT	CASSLAIDRGLGMGTGYTEAFF
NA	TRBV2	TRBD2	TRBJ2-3	TGTGCCAGCAGACTAGCGGGGACAGATACGCAGTATTTT	CASRLAGTDTQYF
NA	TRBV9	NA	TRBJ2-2	TGTGCCAGCAGCGTACCAGGGGGGATAGCCGGGGAGCTGTTTTTT	CASSVPGGIAGELFF
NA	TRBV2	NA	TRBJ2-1	TGTGCCAGCAGTGAAACGGGAATTGGTAATGAGCAGTTCTTC	CASSETGIGNEQFF
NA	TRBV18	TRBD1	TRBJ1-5	TGTGCCAGCTCACCACAGGGACAGGGGGCAGGACAGCCCCAGCATTTT	CASSPQGQGAGQPQHF
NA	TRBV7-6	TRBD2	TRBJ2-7	TGTGCCAGCACCCCACTAGCGGGGGGCACCTACGAGCAGTACTTC	CASTPLAGGTYEQYF
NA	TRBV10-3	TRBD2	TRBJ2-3	TGTGCCATCAGGGAAGCGGGGAGCACAGATACGCAGTATTTT	CAIREAGSTDTQYF
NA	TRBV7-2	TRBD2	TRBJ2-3	TGTGCCAGCAGCTTAGCGACTAGCGGGGGGCGCACAGATACGCAGTATTTT	CASSLATSGGRTDTQYF
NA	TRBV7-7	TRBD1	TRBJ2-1	TGTGCTAGCAGCTTATCCGGGACAGGGGGGATGTTCTTC	CASSLSGTGGMFF
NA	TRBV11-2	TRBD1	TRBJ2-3	TGTGCCAGCAGCTTGGGGACAGGGTTGACAGATACGCAGTATTTT	CASSLGTGLTDTQYF
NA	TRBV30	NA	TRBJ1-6	TGTGCCTGGGGGGGAGAGCGCCGGTCACCCCTCCACTTT	CAWGGERRSPLHF
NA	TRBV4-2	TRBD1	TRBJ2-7	TGTGCCAGCAGCCAAGGACAGGGTGACTACGAGCAGTACTTC	CASSQGQGDYEQYF
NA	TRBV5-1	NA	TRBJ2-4	TGCGCCAGCAGCCGGGCCTTTGCCCCGACCAAAAACATTCAGTACTTC	CASSRAFAPTKNIQYF
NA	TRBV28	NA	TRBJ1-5	TGTGCCAGCAGTCCCCCGGGGGGGTATCAGCCCCAGCATTTT	CASSPPGGYQPQHF
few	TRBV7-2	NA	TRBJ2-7	TGTGCCAGCAGCTCCGAGCGGGCCTACGAGCAGTACTTC	CASSSERAYEQYF
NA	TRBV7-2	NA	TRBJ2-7	TGTGCCAGCAGCTCGCTATCCTACGAGCAGTACTTC	CASSSLSYEQYF
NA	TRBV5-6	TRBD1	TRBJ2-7	TGTGCCAGCAGCGTCAACAGGGGGGACGACTACGAGCAGTACTTC	CASSVNRGDDYEQYF
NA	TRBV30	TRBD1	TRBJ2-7	TGTGCCTGGAGTGTAACAGGGGGCCTCTACGAGCAGTACTTC	CAWSVTGGLYEQYF
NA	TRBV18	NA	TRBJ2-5	TGTGCCAGCTCACCACCGATACGGGGGGCGATTCAAGAGACCCAGTACTTC	CASSPPIRGAIQETQYF
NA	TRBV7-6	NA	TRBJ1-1	TGTGCCAGCAGCATTACAGGGCAAGCTGAAGCTTTCTTT	CASSITGQAEAFF
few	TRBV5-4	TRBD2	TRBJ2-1	TGTGCCAGCAGCCGCGCGGGGACTAGCGGAAACAATGAGCAGTTCTTC	CASSRAGTSGNNEQFF
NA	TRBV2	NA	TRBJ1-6	TGTGCCAGCACTGAGGAGGGTGCACCCCTCCACTTT	CASTEEGAPLHF
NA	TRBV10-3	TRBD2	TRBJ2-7	TGTGCCATCAGGCTTAGCGGGAGGGTCTACGAGCAGTACTTC	CAIRLSGRVYEQYF
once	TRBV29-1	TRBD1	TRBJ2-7	TGCAGCGTTGAGCTGGACAGGACCTACGAGCAGTACTTC	CSVELDRTYEQYF
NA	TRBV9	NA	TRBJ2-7	TGTGCCAGCAGCGTAGGCACCGGGGGCCCGTTGGGGGAGCAGTACTTC	CASSVGTGGPLGEQYF
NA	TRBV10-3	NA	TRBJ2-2	TGTGCCATCAGTGAGTCGAGCCAGAACACCGGGGAGCTGTTTTTT	CAISESSQNTGELFF
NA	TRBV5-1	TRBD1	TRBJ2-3	TGCGCCAGCAGCTACGAGTCCGGGACAGGGGGGACAGATACGCAGTATTTT	CASSYESGTGGTDTQYF
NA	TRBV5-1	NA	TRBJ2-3	TGCGCCAGCAGTTCGAGGGGCGACGGCACAGATACGCAGTATTTT	CASSSRGDGTDTQYF
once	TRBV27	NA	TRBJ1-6	TGTGCCAGCAGTGTCCTGGACAACTATAATTCACCCCTCCACTTT	CASSVLDNYNSPLHF
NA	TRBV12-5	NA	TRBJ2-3	TGTGCTAGTGGTTTAGGGGGGTTTCCCACAGATACGCAGTATTTT	CASGLGGFPTDTQYF
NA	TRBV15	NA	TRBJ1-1	TGTGCCACCAGCCGAGACGGATTTGGGAACACTGAAGCTTTCTTT	CATSRDGFGNTEAFF